Listed below are T cell receptor beta chains from one sample, sequenced in a study of T cell responses to AZD1222 COVID-19 vaccine. Generated by immunoSEQ multiplex PCR, the TCRdb table keeps only in-frame clones and is missing some. Among tens of thousands of clones listed, 75% to 85% were seen once. Here the sequenced sample was peripheral blood, taken 28 days after the second AZD1222 dose. Every receptor here comes from an adult who received the AZD1222 COVID-19 vaccine. CDR3s include the opening cysteine and the closing phenylalanine or tryptophan. The order of the fields is V gene, D gene, clone size, J gene, CDR3 DNA, CDR3 protein. D genes are given only for firm matches. Some rows have no size entry. The others give once, few or many, or a class for an expanded clone.

v_gene: TRBV3-1/TRBV3-2; d_gene: NA; abundance: NA; j_gene: TRBJ1-3; CDR3nt: TGTGCCAGCAGCCAAGATAGGACAGCTTACTCTGGAAACACCATATATTTT; CDR3aa: CASSQDRTAYSGNTIYF
v_gene: TRBV30; d_gene: NA; abundance: NA; j_gene: TRBJ2-3; CDR3nt: TGTGCCTGGAGTGTAGTCCAACCCCCAGATACGCAGTATTTT; CDR3aa: CAWSVVQPPDTQYF
v_gene: TRBV9; d_gene: TRBD1; abundance: NA; j_gene: TRBJ1-2; CDR3nt: TGTGCCAGCAGCGTAGGACAGGGTCCCTATGGCTACACCTTC; CDR3aa: CASSVGQGPYGYTF
v_gene: TRBV10-3; d_gene: TRBD2; abundance: NA; j_gene: TRBJ2-2; CDR3nt: TGTGCCATCAGGGGACTAGCGGGTAACACCGGGGAGCTGTTTTTT; CDR3aa: CAIRGLAGNTGELFF
v_gene: TRBV5-6; d_gene: TRBD1; abundance: NA; j_gene: TRBJ2-4; CDR3nt: TGTGCCAGCACCTTAAGGACAGGTGAAAACATTCAGTACTTC; CDR3aa: CASTLRTGENIQYF
v_gene: TRBV28; d_gene: NA; abundance: NA; j_gene: TRBJ1-1; CDR3nt: TGTGCCAGCAGTCCTCTCACTGAAGCTTTCTTT; CDR3aa: CASSPLTEAFF
v_gene: TRBV6-5; d_gene: NA; abundance: NA; j_gene: TRBJ2-7; CDR3nt: TGTGCCAGCAGTTACTCGCGCCTCTCCTACGAGCAGTACTTC; CDR3aa: CASSYSRLSYEQYF
v_gene: TRBV19; d_gene: TRBD1; abundance: NA; j_gene: TRBJ1-3; CDR3nt: TGTGCCAGTAGCGCACTGACAGGGTCAGGAAACACCATATATTTT; CDR3aa: CASSALTGSGNTIYF
v_gene: TRBV5-1; d_gene: NA; abundance: once; j_gene: TRBJ2-5; CDR3nt: TGCGCCAGCAGCTTGGAGACTGAGACCCAGTACTTC; CDR3aa: CASSLETETQYF
v_gene: TRBV5-1; d_gene: NA; abundance: NA; j_gene: TRBJ1-5; CDR3nt: TGCGCCAGCAGCTTGAGTGGGATTAGCAATCAGCCCCAGCATTTT; CDR3aa: CASSLSGISNQPQHF
v_gene: TRBV7-9; d_gene: NA; abundance: NA; j_gene: TRBJ1-2; CDR3nt: TGTGCCAGCAGTTTTCAGGGTTACGGCTACACCTTC; CDR3aa: CASSFQGYGYTF
v_gene: TRBV7-8; d_gene: NA; abundance: NA; j_gene: TRBJ2-5; CDR3nt: TGTGCCAGCAGCTTGACGGGGAGTCGGGTAGGAGAGACCCAGTACTTC; CDR3aa: CASSLTGSRVGETQYF
v_gene: TRBV24-1; d_gene: NA; abundance: NA; j_gene: TRBJ2-5; CDR3nt: TGTGCCACCAGTGATTCCGGACAAGAGACCCAGTACTTC; CDR3aa: CATSDSGQETQYF
v_gene: TRBV7-2; d_gene: NA; abundance: NA; j_gene: TRBJ2-7; CDR3nt: TGTGCCAGCAGCTTAGCGTTGGCGGGCGAGCAGTACTTC; CDR3aa: CASSLALAGEQYF
v_gene: TRBV6-5; d_gene: NA; abundance: NA; j_gene: TRBJ1-1; CDR3nt: TGTGCCAGCAGTTACCTTGGGAAGGGGCGACCTGAAGCTTTCTTT; CDR3aa: CASSYLGKGRPEAFF
v_gene: TRBV11-3; d_gene: TRBD1; abundance: NA; j_gene: TRBJ1-3; CDR3nt: TGTGCCAGCAGCCCGAGGACAGGGGGGATAGCTGGAAACACCATATATTTT; CDR3aa: CASSPRTGGIAGNTIYF
v_gene: TRBV6-1; d_gene: NA; abundance: NA; j_gene: TRBJ2-7; CDR3nt: TGTGCCAGCAGTGAGTCCCCGGACGGCTCCTACGAGCAGTACTTC; CDR3aa: CASSESPDGSYEQYF
v_gene: TRBV30; d_gene: NA; abundance: NA; j_gene: TRBJ1-2; CDR3nt: TGTGCCTGGAGCCTTCAGGACGGAAACTATGGCTACACCTTC; CDR3aa: CAWSLQDGNYGYTF
v_gene: TRBV6-1; d_gene: TRBD1; abundance: NA; j_gene: TRBJ1-5; CDR3nt: TGTGCCAGCAGTGAAGTGGGGGGGACAGGGGACAATCAGCCCCAGCATTTT; CDR3aa: CASSEVGGTGDNQPQHF
v_gene: TRBV6-5; d_gene: TRBD1; abundance: few; j_gene: TRBJ2-7; CDR3nt: TGTGCCAGCAGTTACCAGGGGGCTGTCTACGAGCAGTACTTC; CDR3aa: CASSYQGAVYEQYF
v_gene: TRBV6-2/TRBV6-3; d_gene: NA; abundance: NA; j_gene: TRBJ2-3; CDR3nt: TGTGCCAGCAGTCACAGCCGGGGGGCCAGCTATGTCGGCACAGATACGCAGTATTTT; CDR3aa: CASSHSRGASYVGTDTQYF
v_gene: TRBV7-9; d_gene: TRBD1; abundance: NA; j_gene: TRBJ1-4; CDR3nt: TGTGCCAGCAGCTTAGGTACAGGGGGCGATTTAGGAAAACTGTTTTTT; CDR3aa: CASSLGTGGDLGKLFF
v_gene: TRBV7-6; d_gene: TRBD2; abundance: NA; j_gene: TRBJ2-7; CDR3nt: TGTGCCAGCAGCTCCATAGGTTGGGGACTAGCGGGGGTCTCTGACTACGAGCAGTACTTC; CDR3aa: CASSSIGWGLAGVSDYEQYF
v_gene: TRBV6-5; d_gene: NA; abundance: NA; j_gene: TRBJ1-1; CDR3nt: TGTGCCAGCAGTTACATTCGTTCGGAAGGGGGGACTGAAGCTTTCTTT; CDR3aa: CASSYIRSEGGTEAFF
v_gene: TRBV7-3; d_gene: NA; abundance: few; j_gene: TRBJ2-4; CDR3nt: TGTGCCAGCAGCAAGGACAGTATAGGCATTCAGTACTTC; CDR3aa: CASSKDSIGIQYF
v_gene: TRBV18; d_gene: TRBD2; abundance: NA; j_gene: TRBJ2-7; CDR3nt: TGTGCCAGCTCGCCAAAAGCGCCGGGACTAGCGAACGAGCAGTACTTC; CDR3aa: CASSPKAPGLANEQYF
v_gene: TRBV7-2; d_gene: NA; abundance: few; j_gene: TRBJ1-3; CDR3nt: TGTGCCAGCAGCTTACAGGGTGGAAACACCATATATTTT; CDR3aa: CASSLQGGNTIYF
v_gene: TRBV28; d_gene: TRBD1; abundance: NA; j_gene: TRBJ2-1; CDR3nt: TGTGCCAGCGGGGCACAGGGGAAGGATGAGCAGTTCTTC; CDR3aa: CASGAQGKDEQFF
v_gene: TRBV5-1; d_gene: NA; abundance: NA; j_gene: TRBJ1-4; CDR3nt: TGCGCCAGCAGCATTGGAGGGGTTAATGAAAAACTGTTTTTT; CDR3aa: CASSIGGVNEKLFF
v_gene: TRBV6-2/TRBV6-3; d_gene: NA; abundance: NA; j_gene: TRBJ2-1; CDR3nt: TGTGCCAGCAGTTTTGGGGGTGGGCTAGTAGGTTCCAATGAGCAGTTCTTC; CDR3aa: CASSFGGGLVGSNEQFF
v_gene: TRBV14; d_gene: NA; abundance: NA; j_gene: TRBJ1-1; CDR3nt: TGTGCCAGCAGCTCGACAGGTATCATGAACACTGAAGCTTTCTTT; CDR3aa: CASSSTGIMNTEAFF
v_gene: TRBV4-1; d_gene: NA; abundance: NA; j_gene: TRBJ2-7; CDR3nt: TGCGCCAGCAGCCAAACCGGGATCGCCTACGAGCAGTACTTC; CDR3aa: CASSQTGIAYEQYF
v_gene: TRBV9; d_gene: NA; abundance: NA; j_gene: TRBJ2-6; CDR3nt: TGTGCCAGCAGCGTAGAATCCTCTGGTACAGGGCAGTTTTCCGGGGCCAACGTCCTGACTTTC; CDR3aa: CASSVESSGTGQFSGANVLTF
v_gene: TRBV15; d_gene: TRBD1; abundance: few; j_gene: TRBJ2-7; CDR3nt: TGTGCCACCAGCAGGGGACCCCGACAGGGGGGAACCTACGAGCAGTACTTC; CDR3aa: CATSRGPRQGGTYEQYF
v_gene: TRBV25-1; d_gene: NA; abundance: NA; j_gene: TRBJ1-5; CDR3nt: TGTGCCAGCAGTGAAGGGGGGGCCCTTAGCAATCAGCCCCAGCATTTT; CDR3aa: CASSEGGALSNQPQHF
v_gene: TRBV24-1; d_gene: NA; abundance: NA; j_gene: TRBJ1-5; CDR3nt: TGTGCCACCAGTCTTGGCTCAGGTCTTCAGCCCCAGCATTTT; CDR3aa: CATSLGSGLQPQHF
v_gene: TRBV5-1; d_gene: NA; abundance: NA; j_gene: TRBJ2-1; CDR3nt: TGCGCCAGCAGCTCAACAGGGTTAGGCAATGAGCAGTTCTTC; CDR3aa: CASSSTGLGNEQFF
v_gene: TRBV11-3; d_gene: NA; abundance: NA; j_gene: TRBJ2-5; CDR3nt: TGTGCCAGCAGCCCAGGACGGAGCCAAGAGACCCAGTACTTC; CDR3aa: CASSPGRSQETQYF
v_gene: TRBV30; d_gene: NA; abundance: once; j_gene: TRBJ1-2; CDR3nt: TGTGCCTTAAACAGGGATACGTATGGCTACACCTTC; CDR3aa: CALNRDTYGYTF
v_gene: TRBV7-8; d_gene: NA; abundance: NA; j_gene: TRBJ1-1; CDR3nt: TGTGCCAGCAGCTTAGCGGGGGATTATACTGAAGCTTTCTTT; CDR3aa: CASSLAGDYTEAFF
v_gene: TRBV7-2; d_gene: NA; abundance: NA; j_gene: TRBJ2-7; CDR3nt: TGTGCCAGCAGCTTATCCTCGGGGCAGGCCTCGAGAAACGAGCAGTACTTC; CDR3aa: CASSLSSGQASRNEQYF
v_gene: TRBV5-1; d_gene: NA; abundance: NA; j_gene: TRBJ1-6; CDR3nt: TGCGCCAGCAGCCCGGGGGAGGGACGGACTCTTTTAACCTTT; CDR3aa: CASSPGEGRTLLTF
v_gene: TRBV18; d_gene: NA; abundance: few; j_gene: TRBJ1-6; CDR3nt: TGTGCCAGCTCACCCATTGGCCCAAATTCACCCCTCCACTTT; CDR3aa: CASSPIGPNSPLHF
v_gene: TRBV19; d_gene: NA; abundance: NA; j_gene: TRBJ1-1; CDR3nt: TGTGCCAGTAGTATAGGGGACTTGGCTTTCTTT; CDR3aa: CASSIGDLAFF
v_gene: TRBV27; d_gene: NA; abundance: NA; j_gene: TRBJ1-5; CDR3nt: TGTGCCAGCAGCGAGACCGGGAGGCCCCAGCATTTT; CDR3aa: CASSETGRPQHF